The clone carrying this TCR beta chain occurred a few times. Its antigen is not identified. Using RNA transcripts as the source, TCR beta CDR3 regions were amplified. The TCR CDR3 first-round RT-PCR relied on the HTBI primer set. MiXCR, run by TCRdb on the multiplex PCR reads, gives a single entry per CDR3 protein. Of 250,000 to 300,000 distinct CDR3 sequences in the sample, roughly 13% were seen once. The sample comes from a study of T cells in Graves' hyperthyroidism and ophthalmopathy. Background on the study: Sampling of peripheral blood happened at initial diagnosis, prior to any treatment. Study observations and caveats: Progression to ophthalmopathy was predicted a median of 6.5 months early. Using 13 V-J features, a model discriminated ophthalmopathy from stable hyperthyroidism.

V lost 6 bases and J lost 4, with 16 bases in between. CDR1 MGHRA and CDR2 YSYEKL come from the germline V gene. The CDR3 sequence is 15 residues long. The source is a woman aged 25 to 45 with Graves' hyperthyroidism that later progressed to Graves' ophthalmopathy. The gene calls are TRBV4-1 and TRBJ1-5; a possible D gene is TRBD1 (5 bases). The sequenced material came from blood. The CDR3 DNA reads TGCGCCAGCAGTTCCGGGACGGAAGAGAATCAGCCCCAGCATTTT. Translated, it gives CASSSGTEENQPQHF.